These T cell receptor beta chains were read from a single sample in a study of OX40 agonist ivuxolimab in advanced cancers. This table comes from immunoSEQ multiplex PCR, and its TCRdb copy is limited to in-frame clones, with some not included. Here the sample spans tens of thousands of clones, roughly nine tenths being singletons. The source material was CD4+ or CD8+ T cells sorted from blood, sampled in a trial of the OX40 agonist ivuxolimab. These receptors were obtained from an adult with an advanced solid tumor such as melanoma, head and neck, liver or kidney cancer. Each CDR3 is given with its conserved first and last residue. The D gene is left open where the match is weak. Clone sizes are given selectively: once, few, many, or a class where the clone is expanded.

- TRBJ1-2 - TRBV7-9 CASSPFGGATYGYTF TGTGCCAGCAGCCCGTTCGGGGGGGCTACCTATGGCTACACCTTC
once TRBJ1-1 - TRBV5-1 CASSLGEDTEAFF TGCGCCAGCAGCTTGGGCGAGGACACTGAAGCTTTCTTT
- TRBJ2-1 - TRBV7-6 CASSHVGVFNEQFF TGTGCCAGCAGCCACGTAGGAGTTTTCAATGAGCAGTTCTTC
once TRBJ2-1 - TRBV11-3 CASSASEYNEQFF TGTGCCAGCAGCGCTAGCGAGTACAATGAGCAGTTCTTC
- TRBJ1-1 - TRBV4-1 CASSQDGGATEAFF TGCGCCAGCAGCCAAGATGGAGGGGCCACTGAAGCTTTCTTT
- TRBJ1-1 - TRBV5-6 CASSNAWATNTEAFF TGTGCCAGCAGCAATGCATGGGCTACGAACACTGAAGCTTTCTTT
- TRBJ1-6 TRBD1 TRBV19 CASRGTDYNSPLHF TGTGCCAGTAGGGGGACAGATTATAATTCACCCCTCCACTTT
- TRBJ2-5 TRBD1 TRBV15 CATSQRQGETQYF TGTGCCACCAGCCAAAGACAGGGTGAGACCCAGTACTTC
- TRBJ1-4 TRBD1 TRBV7-9 CASSRTGEYEKLFF TGTGCCAGCAGCCGAACAGGGGAATACGAAAAACTGTTTTTT
- TRBJ2-5 TRBD2 TRBV7-3 CASSLWTSGSRETQYF TGTGCCAGCAGCTTATGGACTAGCGGGAGTCGGGAGACCCAGTACTTC
- TRBJ2-1 - TRBV7-9 CASSIKMAANEQFF TGTGCCAGCAGCATAAAAATGGCCGCAAATGAGCAGTTCTTC
- TRBJ2-4 - TRBV30 CAWSGLLAKNIQYF TGTGCCTGGAGCGGACTGCTAGCCAAAAACATTCAGTACTTC
- TRBJ2-3 TRBD1 TRBV9 CASSPGPGQGAKDTQYF TGTGCCAGCAGCCCTGGACCGGGACAGGGGGCGAAGGATACGCAGTATTTT
- TRBJ1-5 - TRBV15 CATSTSGGNQPQHF TGTGCCACCAGCACCTCCGGTGGCAATCAGCCCCAGCATTTT
once TRBJ2-1 - TRBV27 CASSLSKSSYNEQFF TGTGCCAGCAGTTTATCTAAGAGCTCCTACAATGAGCAGTTCTTC
- TRBJ1-2 - TRBV28 CASSFRGTRGYGYTF TGTGCCAGCAGTTTCCGGGGAACTCGGGGCTATGGCTACACCTTC
- TRBJ2-1 - TRBV9 CASSPEGTGDEQFF TGTGCCAGCAGCCCCGAAGGGACCGGGGATGAGCAGTTCTTC
- TRBJ1-2 - TRBV7-2 CASSFPAHGYTF TGTGCCAGCAGCTTTCCGGCCCATGGCTACACCTTC
- TRBJ1-1 TRBD1 TRBV28 CASSFSRGLTEAFF TGTGCCAGCAGTTTCTCAAGGGGGCTCACTGAAGCTTTCTTT
- TRBJ1-1 - TRBV5-1 CASSLETFMNTEAFF TGCGCCAGCAGCTTGGAAACATTTATGAACACTGAAGCTTTCTTT
- TRBJ2-1 - TRBV5-4 CAIHGGAGARDEQFF TGTGCCATCCATGGCGGGGCAGGGGCTAGGGATGAGCAGTTCTTC
- TRBJ2-1 - TRBV6-6 CASSYYPGEGYNEQFF TGTGCCAGCAGTTACTACCCGGGAGAGGGGTACAATGAGCAGTTCTTC
- TRBJ1-6 TRBD1 TRBV7-9 CASSLGDRETYNSPLHF TGTGCCAGCAGCTTAGGTGACAGGGAGACCTATAATTCACCCCTCCACTTT